The 23 T cell receptor beta chains below were found in one sample sequenced in a study of identical twins. Via MiXCR, TCRdb re-called the 5' RACE reads, giving one row per CDR3 protein. The table records hundreds of thousands of distinct CDR3 sequences, around 6.1% of them present only once. Sequencing was carried out using naive T cells sorted from blood. These receptor sequences come from a man aged 18 to 29 in good health.

This clonotype was seen repeatedly, ten times or more. The chain couples TRBV3-1 to TRBJ1-1; D is unresolved. Trimming removed 1 base from V and 4 bases from J, with 7 bases in between. CDR3 length: 13 amino acids. Germline lookup yields CDR1 LGHDT and CDR2 YNNKEL (reference sequence). The CDR3 region is CASSQGILTEAFF. The CDR3 nucleotides are TGTGCCAGCAGCCAAGGGATACTCACTGAAGCTTTCTTT.

With regard to this clonotype: A much larger clonotype is one base distant, so this may be a read error. The V call is TRBV10-3, the J call TRBJ2-5; 8 bases agree with TRBD2. The CDR3 extends over 15 amino acids. Germline lookup yields CDR1 ENHRY and CDR2 SYGVKD. The CDR3 here is CAISENAGGQEPQYF. The CDR3 DNA reads TGTGCCATCAGTGAGAATGCGGGAGGCCAAGAGCCCCAGTACTTC.

The rearrangement uses TRBV3-1 and TRBJ2-3; weak D call: TRBD2 (6 bases). The CDR3 is made up of 15 amino acids. V was trimmed by 2 bases and J by 3 bases, leaving 12 bases between them. From germline, CDR1 is LGHDT and CDR2 YNNKEL (reference sequence). The DNA of the CDR3 is TGTGCCAGCAGCCAACAGGCGGAGGGAACAGATACGCAGTATTTT. Protein: CASSQQAEGTDTQYF.

The chain employs TRBV2 and TRBJ2-1, with no clear D. Germline assignment: CDR1 SNHLY and CDR2 FYNNEI. Trimming shortened V by 5 bases and J by 5 bases, and 10 bases separated the two germline ends. This CDR3 spans 13 amino acids. CDR3 nucleotides: TGTGCCAGCAGTCCAGACGAGAACAATGAGCAGTTCTTC. Translation gives CASSPDENNEQFF. The full variable domain, in which reference TRBV2 and TRBJ2-1 provide the parts outside the CDR3, is EPEVTQTPSHQVTQMGQEVILRCVPISNHLYFYWYRQILGQKVEFLVSFYNNEISEKSEIFDDQFSVERPDGSNFTLKIRSTKLEDSAMYFCASSPDENNEQFFGPGTRLTVL.

At least ten counts were recorded for this clonotype. The chain carries TRBV27 and TRBJ2-1; 9 bases are a match to TRBD1. Looked up from germline, CDR1 is MNHEY and CDR2 is SMNVEV (reference sequence). The CDR3 is made up of 15 amino acids. V was pared by 4 bases and J by 7 bases, with 8 bases of the junction left unmatched. The CDR3 is CASSSRTGARNEQFF. The DNA of the CDR3 is TGTGCCAGCAGTTCCAGGACAGGGGCTCGGAATGAGCAGTTCTTC.

This clonotype was found many times. This chain connects TRBV6-5 to TRBJ2-1; TRBD1 agrees at 9 bases. Germline V gene lookup returns CDR1 MNHEY and CDR2 SVGAGI. With V trimmed by 2 bases and J by 3 bases, 29 bases remained unmatched. The CDR3 spans 24 residues. CDR3 in amino acids: CASSYPGQGIDSRTRGAYYNEQFF. CDR3 in DNA: TGTGCCAGCAGTTACCCGGGACAGGGTATTGACAGCAGGACGCGTGGGGCCTACTACAATGAGCAGTTCTTC.

There are a few counts of this clonotype. The J gene is TRBJ2-3, the V gene TRBV10-3, with TRBD2 matching over 14 bases. Trimming removed 7 bases from V and 2 bases from J; junction bases left unmatched: 5. Germline CDR1 ENHRY, CDR2 SYGVKD. The CDR3 consists of 16 residues. CDR3 DNA sequence: TGTGCCATCACTCCGGGACTAGCGGGGGTCACAGATACGCAGTATTTT. Translating it yields CAITPGLAGVTDTQYF.

This sequence joins TRBV10-2 and TRBJ2-7; 9 bases align to TRBD1. CDR3 length: 16 residues. Trimming cost V 6 bases and J 6 bases; bases outside gene matches: 15. The V gene's germline CDR1 is WSHSY and CDR2 SAAADI. CDR3 in amino acids: CASRVYSGTGSGEQYF. The DNA for the CDR3 is TGCGCCAGCAGAGTATACTCCGGGACAGGGTCCGGCGAGCAGTACTTC.

The V gene is TRBV6-2 or TRBV6-3, the J gene TRBJ2-5, with 11 bases matching TRBD2. There are 16 residues in the CDR3. Germline trimming cut 5 bases from V and 5 bases from J; bases unmatched to any gene: 10. Looked up from germline, CDR1 is MNHEY and CDR2 is SVGEGT. In nucleotides, the CDR3 is TGTGCCAGCAGTGCACTAGCGGGAGATCGGAGGGAGACCCAGTACTTC. Translated: CASSALAGDRRETQYF.

The chain employs TRBV10-3 and TRBJ1-2; D call uncertain. This CDR3 comprises 12 residues. Germline V gene data show CDR1 as ENHRY and CDR2 as SYGVKD. The V gene lost 6 bases and the J gene lost 7 bases, with 12 bases spanning the gap. This CDR3 reads CAIRAVWGGYTF. The CDR3, as DNA: TGTGCCATCAGGGCTGTGTGGGGTGGCTACACCTTC.

Notes on this clonotype: A clone one base away is much larger, so this may be a read error. The chain carries TRBV12-3 or TRBV12-4 and TRBJ2-3, with TRBD1 identical over 7 bases. The CDR3 length is 14 residues. Unmatched junction bases numbered 7, after V lost 6 bases and J lost 4 bases. The CDR3 DNA reads TGTGCCAGCAGCTGGACAGGACTTGCAGATACGCAGTATTTT. Its protein is CASSWTGLADTQYF.

This clonotype was seen only a few times. The J gene is TRBJ1-2, the V gene TRBV7-9; 8 nucleotides agree with TRBD1. After removal of 5 bases from V and 8 bases from J, the junction contained 19 bases not matched to a gene. Germline CDR1 is SEHNR and CDR2 is FQNEAQ (reference sequence). CDR3 length: 17 amino acids. CDR3 protein: CASSEGLDRASLLGYTF. The CDR3, as DNA: TGTGCCAGCAGCGAGGGTCTGGACAGGGCGAGTCTTCTCGGCTACACCTTC.

This clonotype was counted at least ten times. The chain links TRBV12-3 or TRBV12-4 to TRBJ2-1, with D possibly matching TRBD2 (5 bases). The CDR3 sequence is 16 residues long. V was cut by 0 bases and J by 0 bases, with 9 bases left in between. The CDR3 DNA is TGTGCCAGCAGTTTAGCCGGGAAGAGCTCCTACAATGAGCAGTTCTTC. It encodes CASSLAGKSSYNEQFF.

The chain recombines TRBV28 with TRBJ2-1; maybe TRBD2 (5 bases). The CDR3 totals 17 residues. V gave up 6 bases and J gave up 8 bases, with 26 bases separating them. Germline values: CDR1 MDHEN, CDR2 SYDVKM. The CDR3, as DNA: TGTGCCAGCAGCTCGACCCTCTCAGTAAGAGGGTTGGATGAGCAGTTCTTC. Protein sequence: CASSSTLSVRGLDEQFF.

This clonotype was found many times. The DNA of the CDR3 is TGCGCCAGCAGCCAGGGACAGGGTAATGAAAAACTGTTTTTT. It codes for CASSQGQGNEKLFF. The J gene is TRBJ1-4, the V gene TRBV5-1, with TRBD1 matching over 9 bases. From germline, CDR1 is SGHRS and CDR2 YFSETQ. The CDR3 covers 14 residues. The V gene end was trimmed by 4 bases and the J gene end by 4 bases; junction bases not matched to a gene: 2.

This clonotype has more than one count but fewer than ten. The rearrangement joins TRBV7-8 to TRBJ2-6; possibly TRBD1 or TRBD2 for D (5 bases each). This CDR3 region has 18 residues. CDR1 and CDR2 (germline): SGHVS, FQNEAQ. Trimming took off 5 bases at V and 0 bases at J, with 17 bases between the two ends. CDR3 bases: TGTGCCAGCAGCCAAACCGGGACGGGATACTCTGGGGCCAACGTCCTGACTTTC. Amino acid sequence: CASSQTGTGYSGANVLTF.

This clonotype was counted only a few times. V usage is TRBV4-1 and J usage is TRBJ1-1; tentatively, D is TRBD1 (5 bases). Trimming shortened V by 8 bases and J by 11 bases, and 15 bases separated the two germline ends. There are 11 residues in the CDR3. The germline V gene encodes CDR1 MGHRA and CDR2 YSYEKL. The CDR3 spells CASQGEGKAFF. DNA for the CDR3: TGCGCCAGCCAAGGGGAAGGGAAGGCTTTCTTT.

Many counts were recorded for this clonotype. This chain links TRBV11-2 with TRBJ2-7; D is unresolved. Germline CDR1 SGHAT, CDR2 FQNNGV. Trimming left V 4 bases short and J 9 bases short, with 10 bases between. The CDR3 has 11 residues. The CDR3 DNA reads as TGTGCCAGCAGCTCATCGGATTGGCAGTACGTC. It codes for CASSSSDWQYV.

The chain recombines TRBV7-6 with TRBJ1-3; tentatively, D is TRBD1 (5 bases). The CDR3 is 16 amino acids. Germline CDR1 SGHVS, CDR2 FNYEAQ. V lost 3 bases and J 0 bases, leaving 12 bases between the germline ends. The CDR3 here is CASSFGTVLSGNTIYF. DNA of the CDR3: TGTGCCAGCAGCTTCGGGACGGTCCTCTCTGGAAACACCATATATTTT.

In this sample, this clonotype turned up a few times. The rearrangement joins TRBV11-2 to TRBJ2-1; 10 positions match TRBD2. The CDR3 length is 16 residues. V gave up 1 base and J gave up 6 bases; unmatched junction bases: 6. Germline lookup yields CDR1 SGHAT and CDR2 FQNNGV. CDR3 region: CASSLVTSGILNEQFF. DNA for the CDR3: TGTGCCAGCAGCTTAGTTACTAGCGGGATCCTCAATGAGCAGTTCTTC.

This clonotype was detected many times. V gene TRBV5-1 combines with J gene TRBJ2-5, with a weak D call TRBD2 (6 bases). Trimming took 0 bases from V and 5 from J, leaving 11 bases between them. Germline lookup yields CDR1 SGHRS and CDR2 YFSETQ. CDR3 size: 14 residues. The CDR3 sequence is CASSLVGGLETQYF. CDR3 nucleotides: TGCGCCAGCAGCTTGGTGGGGGGACTGGAGACCCAGTACTTC.

This clonotype was detected ten times or more. The V and J genes are TRBV29-1 and TRBJ2-7; D is perhaps TRBD1 (5 bases). V dropped 4 bases and J dropped 4 bases, with 5 bases sitting between them. The germline V gene encodes CDR1 SQVTM and CDR2 ANQGSEA. The CDR3 has 10 amino acids. The CDR3 region has the DNA TGCAGCGTTGCAGGGTACGAGCAGTACTTC. Residues: CSVAGYEQYF.

This clonotype was seen repeatedly, ten times or more. The chain joins TRBV5-1 to TRBJ2-1, with 7 positions matching TRBD2. Germline V gene sequence: CDR1 SGHRS, CDR2 YFSETQ. The CDR3 is made up of 15 amino acids. V shed 0 bases and J 12 bases; nucleotides not matched to a gene: 12. The CDR3 DNA is TGCGCCAGCAGCTTGGCCGGACTAGTCGTTTATCCGCAGTTCTTC. This translates into CASSLAGLVVYPQFF.